The rows below give T cell receptor beta chains drawn from one sample of a study of follicular helper T cells after annual influenza vaccination. This table comes from immunoSEQ multiplex PCR, and its TCRdb copy is limited to in-frame clones, with some not included. In the table there are about 3,200 clones, about 81% of which are singletons. Sample: CXCR5+ CD38- circulating T follicular helper cells from blood, taken 7 days after influenza vaccination. The origin of the receptors is an adult who received the influenza vaccine. Both conserved end residues are part of each CDR3. The D gene is left open where the match is weak. Rows give clone size only sometimes, using once, few, many, or a class for an expanded clone.

D gene	V gene	J gene	clone size	CDR3 DNA	CDR3 protein
.	TRBV12-5	TRBJ2-1	.	TGTGCTAGTGCCCAAGACAGTTACAATGAGCAGTTCTTC	CASAQDSYNEQFF
.	TRBV5-1	TRBJ2-2	once	TGCGCCAGCAGCTTGTACGGCACCACCGGGGAGCTGTTTTTT	CASSLYGTTGELFF
.	TRBV9	TRBJ2-3	once	TGTGCCAGCAGCGTGCGGGTTAAGGGCACAGATACGCAGTATTTT	CASSVRVKGTDTQYF
.	TRBV5-4	TRBJ2-5	.	TGTGCCAGCAGCTTAGTCAGCGAAAAGACCCAGTACTTC	CASSLVSEKTQYF
.	TRBV19	TRBJ1-2	once	TGTGCCAGTAGTATAGAGCGGGGGGCCTATGGCTACACCTTC	CASSIERGAYGYTF
.	TRBV7-3	TRBJ2-5	.	TGTGCCACCTCCCTAGGGGGGAAGGAGACCCAGTACTTC	CATSLGGKETQYF
.	TRBV18	TRBJ2-3	once	TGTGCCAGCTCGCACGACAGGAGCGATACGCAGTATTTT	CASSHDRSDTQYF
TRBD1	TRBV5-6	TRBJ2-5	.	TGTGCCAGCAGGGGACAGAACCAAGAGACCCAGTACTTC	CASRGQNQETQYF
.	TRBV19	TRBJ1-3	.	TGTGCCAGTAGTATGGCCCGCCAGGGCGTCTCTGGAAACACCATATATTTT	CASSMARQGVSGNTIYF
.	TRBV7-2	TRBJ2-5	.	TGTGCCAGCAGCGTAGGTGGGTCGGGTGTACAGACCCAGTACTTC	CASSVGGSGVQTQYF
.	TRBV9	TRBJ2-1	.	TGTGCCAGCAGCGTAGGGGGCTCGACCTACAATGAGCAGTTCTTC	CASSVGGSTYNEQFF
.	TRBV10-3	TRBJ1-1	.	TGTGCCATCTCCGGAGACGGGGGCACTGAAGCTTTCTTT	CAISGDGGTEAFF
TRBD1	TRBV6-6	TRBJ1-5	.	TGTGCCAGCAGTTATACAGGGGGTAAGCAGCCCCAGCATTTT	CASSYTGGKQPQHF
TRBD2	TRBV29-1	TRBJ2-1	.	TGCAGCATACATAGCGGGGGGAGAATGAATGAGCAGTTCTTC	CSIHSGGRMNEQFF
TRBD2	TRBV4-3	TRBJ2-3	.	TGCGCCAGCAGCCGCGGACTAGCGGGGGGCGAAGATACGCAGTATTTT	CASSRGLAGGEDTQYF
.	TRBV2	TRBJ1-4	.	TGTGCCAGCCAGCTGAGGGGGGCTAATGAAAAACTGTTTTTT	CASQLRGANEKLFF
TRBD1	TRBV29-1	TRBJ1-2	.	TGCAGCGTTGGGGTGGACAGGGGGCGAAGTGGCTACACCTTC	CSVGVDRGRSGYTF
TRBD2	TRBV6-5	TRBJ2-1	.	TGTGCCAGCACCAGAGCGGGGTACAATGAGCAGTTCTTC	CASTRAGYNEQFF
TRBD2	TRBV9	TRBJ2-4	.	TGTGCCAGCAGCCCCCAGCGGGGGGAAGCCAAAAACATTCAGTACTTC	CASSPQRGEAKNIQYF
.	TRBV20-1	TRBJ1-4	once	TGCAGTGCTAGAGGGTCACAAAAACTGTTTTTT	CSARGSQKLFF
.	TRBV7-2	TRBJ1-1	few	TGTGCCAGCAGCGCCCAAGGGTACACTGAAGCTTTCTTT	CASSAQGYTEAFF
TRBD1	TRBV6-1	TRBJ2-3	.	TGTGCCAGCAGAAGACAGGGGGCGCAACCAGATACGCAGTATTTT	CASRRQGAQPDTQYF
.	TRBV4-3	TRBJ1-1	.	TGCGCCAGCAGCCAAGACGGGCCCGGCAGGGTGAACACTGAAGCTTTCTTT	CASSQDGPGRVNTEAFF
TRBD1	TRBV4-3	TRBJ1-2	.	TGCGCCAGCAGCCGCCAACAGGGGGGCTATGGCTACACCTTC	CASSRQQGGYGYTF
.	TRBV18	TRBJ1-3	.	TGTGCCAGCTCATCTGACAGCAGCTCTGGAAACACCATATATTTT	CASSSDSSSGNTIYF
TRBD1	TRBV27	TRBJ1-6	few	TGTGCCAGCAGTGCGGGACAGAATAATTCACCCCTCCACTTT	CASSAGQNNSPLHF
TRBD1	TRBV7-9	TRBJ1-3	.	TGTGCCAGCAGCTGGACAGGGAAGGACTCTGGAAACACCATATATTTT	CASSWTGKDSGNTIYF
TRBD1	TRBV7-9	TRBJ1-2	.	TGTGCCAGCAGCTTAGAAACAGGGGCTAACTATGGCTACACCTTC	CASSLETGANYGYTF
.	TRBV6-1	TRBJ2-1	.	TGTGCCAGCAGTGAACATCCCAATGAGCAGTTCTTC	CASSEHPNEQFF
.	TRBV6-1	TRBJ2-5	.	TGTGCCAGCAGTGAATTCGCGGGGGCGGGGGAGACCCAGTACTTC	CASSEFAGAGETQYF
.	TRBV19	TRBJ2-6	once	TGTGCCCCTAAGCGATCTAGGCCCATGGAGGCTGTTGGGGCCAACGTCCTGACTTTC	CAPKRSRPMEAVGANVLTF
.	TRBV18	TRBJ1-5	few	TGTGCCAGCTCACCCTCCGGGGGCATAGGTCAGCCCCAGCATTTT	CASSPSGGIGQPQHF
.	TRBV5-1	TRBJ1-2	few	TGCGCCAGCAGCTTGTCAGGGAGGCATGGCTACACCTTC	CASSLSGRHGYTF
.	TRBV6-6	TRBJ2-5	.	TGTGCCAGCAGTTACTATTTGGGGGGCGGGGAGACCCAGTACTTC	CASSYYLGGGETQYF
.	TRBV5-1	TRBJ1-1	.	TGCGCCAGCAGCTTGGGGGACTGGAGCACTGAAGCTTTCTTT	CASSLGDWSTEAFF
.	TRBV9	TRBJ2-7	.	TGTGCCAGCAGCATTGCGGCGCTTGGCGAGCAGTACTTC	CASSIAALGEQYF
.	TRBV9	TRBJ2-7	.	TGTGCCAGCAGCGGAGGGACACTGGCCTACGAGCAGTACTTC	CASSGGTLAYEQYF
.	TRBV4-2	TRBJ1-2	.	TGTGCCAGCAGCCAAGATTTGGCAGCGGAAACCATAATTAACTATGGCTACACCTTC	CASSQDLAAETIINYGYTF
.	TRBV4-2	TRBJ2-7	.	TGTGCCAGCAGCAAGACTGGTAGAGATGACGAGCAGTACTTC	CASSKTGRDDEQYF
.	TRBV5-6	TRBJ1-2	.	TGTGCCAGCAGCCCCGTCGTAACAGGGAGGCGTCAAGGCTACACCTTC	CASSPVVTGRRQGYTF
TRBD2	TRBV10-3	TRBJ2-1	.	TGTGCCATCAGTGAACGTGTAGCGGGGGGCGACAATGAGCAGTTCTTC	CAISERVAGGDNEQFF
TRBD1	TRBV5-1	TRBJ1-1	.	TGCGCCAGCAGCAAGGGACAGACAGGGTTGAACACTGAAGCTTTCTTT	CASSKGQTGLNTEAFF
.	TRBV10-2	TRBJ2-5	.	TGCGCCAGCAGTTCGGCCGAGGGAGAGACCCAGTACTTC	CASSSAEGETQYF
TRBD1	TRBV11-2	TRBJ1-4	.	TGTGCCAGCAGCCGGACAGGGGGCCCGGTTGAAAAACTGTTTTTT	CASSRTGGPVEKLFF
.	TRBV6-4	TRBJ2-1	.	TGTGCCAGGAGATTAGCGGAAGTCTCCTACAATGAGCAGTTCTTC	CARRLAEVSYNEQFF
TRBD1	TRBV10-2	TRBJ1-2	.	TGCGCCAGCAGTTCGACAGGGGTGGGAGGCTACACCTTC	CASSSTGVGGYTF
.	TRBV19	TRBJ2-1	.	TGTGCCAGTAGCACAACGACTAGGTCGTTTCTCAATGAGCAGTTCTTC	CASSTTTRSFLNEQFF
TRBD1	TRBV27	TRBJ1-1	once	TGTGCCAGCAGTTCGGGACAGGGGAGCGCTGAAGCTTTCTTT	CASSSGQGSAEAFF
TRBD1	TRBV7-2	TRBJ1-1	.	TGTGCCAGCAGCTACCTTTCCCACGGACAGGGGCACACTGAAGCTTTCTTT	CASSYLSHGQGHTEAFF